This T cell receptor beta chain was captured by sequencing in a study of early T cells in non-severe SARS-CoV-2 infection. Study overall: Chains were not paired, and sequencing was done on bulk RNA from unsorted whole blood.

Regarding this clonotype: What it binds is unknown.

The study, taken as a whole, reports: Database matching using VDJdb favored anti-spike CD8 responses, with private and CD4 specificities left missing.

In the library, individual cDNA molecules carried attached unique molecular identifiers. TCRdb analysed the 5' RACE reads with MiXCR anew, one entry per CDR3 protein. The sample shows about 130,000 distinct CDR3 sequences, about 15% of them seen only once. The CDR3 length is 16 residues. Germline CDR1 SGHVS, CDR2 FNYEAQ. The ends lost 5 bases at V and 5 bases at J; junction bases unmatched: 11. The TCR was taken from an adult who was a healthcare worker with PCR-confirmed SARS-CoV-2 infection or an uninfected control (not recorded which). J is TRBJ2-3 and V is TRBV7-6, with 9 positions matching TRBD2. Sequencing was carried out using whole blood. The CDR3 coding sequence is TGTGCCAGCAGCGTCCTTCCTAGCGGGGCTCGAGATACGCAGTATTTT. This codes for CASSVLPSGARDTQYF.